The subject of this entry is one TCR beta chain. Generated by immunoSEQ multiplex PCR, the TCRdb table keeps only in-frame clones and is missing some. The top ten clones hold around 6.8% of a sample with about 410,000 clones, more than 80% of them seen once. The data belong to a study of control samples from healthy donors and cancer patients. The junction had 2 bases not matched to a gene; V was cut back by 1 base and J by 6 bases. CDR1 is LGHNT, CDR2 FRNRAP, per germline. The CDR3 covers 14 residues. The V gene is TRBV12-5, the J gene TRBJ2-2; 7 positions agree with TRBD2. The material sequenced was PBMCs. This clonotype originated in a middle-aged man with head and neck cancer. The CDR3 spells CASGLELASGELFF. The CDR3 DNA sequence: TGTGCTAGTGGTTTGGAACTAGCGTCCGGGGAGCTGTTTTTT.